Listed below are T cell receptor beta chains from one sample, sequenced in a study of regulatory T cells in long-lasting Graves disease. TCRdb itself ran the multiplex PCR reads through MiXCR, one entry per CDR3 protein. In the table there are roughly 500,000 distinct CDR3 sequences, about 12% of which are singletons. The same sample was also used in a study of T cells in Graves' hyperthyroidism and ophthalmopathy.

The source was peripheral blood mononuclear cells (PBMCs), collected at new diagnosis, from a patient treated with antithyroid drugs. These receptors originate from a woman in her thirties with Graves disease. The CDR3 runs from the conserved cysteine through the conserved F or W. A D gene is named only where the DNA matches it firmly. Clone size is not always given. Where it is, it says once, few, many or a class for expanded clones.

V	size	D	J	DNA	CDR3
TRBV5-1	few	.	TRBJ2-3	TGCGCCAGCAGCGAGCTCCCCACAGATACGCAGTATTTT	CASSELPTDTQYF
TRBV27	few	.	TRBJ1-2	TGTGCCAGCAGTTTCGAATCAGGGGATGGCTACACCTTC	CASSFESGDGYTF
TRBV29-1	many	.	TRBJ2-7	TGCAGCGCACGGGGGGGGACAGGGTCCTACGAGCAGTACTTC	CSARGGTGSYEQYF
TRBV28	few	.	TRBJ2-4	TGTGCCAGCAGTTTATGGACGACGGCCCCCGGGAAAAACATTCAGTACTTC	CASSLWTTAPGKNIQYF
TRBV6-5	many	TRBD2	TRBJ2-3	TGTGCCAGCAGTTACTCCGGGAGGATGACAGATACGCAGTATTTT	CASSYSGRMTDTQYF
TRBV28	many	.	TRBJ2-7	TGTGCCAGCAGTTTAAAATGGGCTAGGGGACGGTACTACGAGCAGTACTTC	CASSLKWARGRYYEQYF
TRBV28	many	TRBD2	TRBJ2-7	TGTGCCAGCTTTACTAGCGGGAGGGAGTACAAGCAGTACTTC	CASFTSGREYKQYF
TRBV7-9	many	.	TRBJ1-1	TGTGCCAGCAGCTTAGAGGAATCAGGGCCTGAAGCTTTCTTT	CASSLEESGPEAFF
TRBV5-4	.	TRBD2	TRBJ2-2	TGTGCCAGCAGCTTGTCGGGGGGCGGGGAGCTGTTTTTT	CASSLSGGGELFF
TRBV7-9	many	TRBD1	TRBJ1-2	TGTGCCAGCAAGTGGACAGGGGATTCGACTGGCTACACCTTC	CASKWTGDSTGYTF
TRBV15	many	.	TRBJ2-7	TGTGCCACCAGCAGCTCTACCGGGTCCTACGAGCAGTACTTC	CATSSSTGSYEQYF
TRBV30	few	.	TRBJ2-2	TGTGCCTGGAGTGCCTACCCCGGCGCAAGCCCCCTCGGGGAGCTGTTTTTT	CAWSAYPGASPLGELFF
TRBV11-2	.	.	TRBJ2-1	TGTGCCAGCACCCCTGTGCGGGGCTACAATGAGCAGTTCTTC	CASTPVRGYNEQFF
TRBV7-3	few	.	TRBJ2-2	TGTGCCAGCAGCCTCTCCAGGGGGGGTTCTGCTGGGGAGCTGTTTTTT	CASSLSRGGSAGELFF
TRBV6-1	.	.	TRBJ2-7	TGTGCCAGTTGCCCGGGACTCGAGACCTACGAGCAGTACTTC	CASCPGLETYEQYF
TRBV7-9	many	.	TRBJ2-3	TGTGCCAGCAGCTTAACCCCAGGGTCCACAGATACGCAGTATTTT	CASSLTPGSTDTQYF
TRBV7-8	.	TRBD1	TRBJ2-7	TGTGCCAGCAGCTTATCAGGGGGCCCCTACGAGCAGTGCTTC	CASSLSGGPYEQCF
TRBV20-1	few	TRBD2	TRBJ2-1	TGCAGTGCTAGGGAGGGACTACCTAGATACAATGAGCAGTTCTTC	CSAREGLPRYNEQFF
TRBV5-1	few	.	TRBJ1-1	TGCGCCAGCAGCTTGGCCTTGGGGGCTGACACTGAAGCTTTCTTT	CASSLALGADTEAFF
TRBV12-3/TRBV12-4	.	TRBD2	TRBJ2-2	TGTGCCAGCAGTTATAGCGGGAGGGGCACCGGGGAGCTGTTTTTT	CASSYSGRGTGELFF
TRBV24-1	many	.	TRBJ2-3	TGTGCCACCGGCGAAGGGCCGTCTTGGCAGTATTTT	CATGEGPSWQYF
TRBV7-8	.	.	TRBJ2-7	TGTGCCAGCAGCTTAGGGTCAGGGAGAATTGAGCAGTACTTC	CASSLGSGRIEQYF
TRBV27	.	TRBD1	TRBJ1-5	TGTGCCAGCAGCAACCTTGGACAGGGGGCAATTCAGCCCCAGCATTTT	CASSNLGQGAIQPQHF
TRBV3-1	many	TRBD1	TRBJ1-1	TGTGCCAGCAGCAAACAGGGGGGGACTGAAGCTTTCTTT	CASSKQGGTEAFF
TRBV27	.	.	TRBJ2-5	TGTGCCAGCATGTTGGGGGCGGGGCGGCAAGAGACCCAGTACTTC	CASMLGAGRQETQYF
TRBV20-1	many	TRBD2	TRBJ2-1	TGCAGTGCCCCACCCGGTAGCGGGAGAGTAGGAGAGCAGTTCTTC	CSAPPGSGRVGEQFF
TRBV20-1	many	.	TRBJ2-2	TGCAGTGCTAGACGGGCGCCGAACACCGGGGAGCTGTTTTTT	CSARRAPNTGELFF
TRBV15	many	.	TRBJ2-1	TGTGCCACCAGCAGGAACCGGGGGACCTACAATGAGCAGTTCTTC	CATSRNRGTYNEQFF
TRBV7-8	few	.	TRBJ2-3	TGTGCCAGCAGCGACCTAGCCGGGGTAGATACGCAGTATTTT	CASSDLAGVDTQYF
TRBV24-1	many	TRBD1	TRBJ2-2	TGTGCCACCAGTGGGGGACAGGCGATGAACACCGGGGAGCTGTTTTTT	CATSGGQAMNTGELFF
TRBV7-6	few	.	TRBJ1-1	TGTGCCAGCAGCTTAGCGGGTCCAGGGGAGACTGAAGCTTTCTTT	CASSLAGPGETEAFF
TRBV7-9	many	TRBD1	TRBJ1-1	TGTGCCAGCAGCTCCTCGACAGGGGGCCACACTGAAGCTTTCTTT	CASSSSTGGHTEAFF
TRBV27	.	.	TRBJ2-7	TGTGCCAGCAGCGGGACGACCGGGCGTCGGGAGCAGTACTTC	CASSGTTGRREQYF
TRBV28	many	TRBD1	TRBJ1-1	TGTGCCAGCAGTTTATGGGGATTACGACTAGGGACAGGGTTCACTGAAGCTTTCTTT	CASSLWGLRLGTGFTEAFF
TRBV4-1	.	.	TRBJ2-7	TGCGCCAGCAGCCAAGATGGGACGGGCCCACCCTACGAGCAGTACTTC	CASSQDGTGPPYEQYF
TRBV7-3	.	TRBD1	TRBJ2-3	TGTGCCAGCAGCCCCTCCTGGGGACAGGGGTATACAGATACGCAGTATTTT	CASSPSWGQGYTDTQYF
TRBV12-3/TRBV12-4	many	.	TRBJ2-3	TGTGCCAGCAGTGCCCCACGGTGGGCATCGGATACGCAGTATTTT	CASSAPRWASDTQYF
TRBV6-5	many	.	TRBJ1-2	TGTGCCAGCAGTTACTCCCTGCCGCATGGCTACACCTTC	CASSYSLPHGYTF
TRBV20-1	many	.	TRBJ2-5	TGCAGTGCTAGTATTTTAAGGGACGGGACCCAGTACTTC	CSASILRDGTQYF
TRBV15	few	TRBD2	TRBJ2-7	TGTGCCACCAGCAGAAGCAGGACTAGCCTTTACGAGCAGTACTTC	CATSRSRTSLYEQYF
TRBV9	many	.	TRBJ1-4	TGTGCCAGCAGCGTTAACGGGCTCAGGGGAAAACTGTTTTTT	CASSVNGLRGKLFF
TRBV6-1	many	TRBD1	TRBJ2-7	TGTGCCAGCAGGGCTGGACAGGAGGCTTCCCACGAGCAGTACTTC	CASRAGQEASHEQYF
TRBV6-1	few	.	TRBJ2-5	TGTGCCTCGGCTCAAGAGACCCAGTACTTC	CASAQETQYF
TRBV10-3	.	.	TRBJ1-1	TGTGCCATCACCCCGAGCGAGGGAGCGGTGAACACTGAAGCTTTCTTT	CAITPSEGAVNTEAFF
TRBV10-3	many	TRBD1	TRBJ1-2	TGTGCCATCAGTATGACAGGGGACTATGGCTACACCTTC	CAISMTGDYGYTF
TRBV6-2/TRBV6-3	few	.	TRBJ2-3	TGTGCCAGCAGTTACGGAGGGGGTCGTCCAGATACGCAGTATTTT	CASSYGGGRPDTQYF